A selection of T cell receptor beta chains follows, all from one sample in a study of blood T cell repertoires in COVID-19. Produced via immunoSEQ multiplex PCR; TCRdb's table is partial and in-frame only. Of about 440,000 clones detected, roughly 88% appear once; the ten largest clones hold 10% to 15%. Sequencing was performed on peripheral blood. These receptors were taken from a woman between 45 and 65 years old with COVID-19, enrolled during active disease. Both conserved end residues are part of each CDR3. Each record gives: CDR3 protein, CDR3 DNA, J gene, V gene, D gene, clone size. The D gene is left open where the match is weak. The size field is filled for only some rows; it gives once, few, many or a size class.

CDR3aa: CASSLGVGGRQETQYF; CDR3nt: TGTGCCAGCAGCTTAGGGGTCGGGGGGAGACAAGAGACCCAGTACTTC; j_gene: TRBJ2-5; v_gene: TRBV7-9; d_gene: TRBD2; abundance: NA
CDR3aa: CASRYDRLDGYTF; CDR3nt: TGTGCCAGCAGGTATGACAGGTTGGACGGCTACACCTTC; j_gene: TRBJ1-2; v_gene: TRBV28; d_gene: NA; abundance: once
CDR3aa: CASSLDTESTQYF; CDR3nt: TGTGCCAGCAGCTTAGATACAGAATCTACGCAGTATTTT; j_gene: TRBJ2-3; v_gene: TRBV11-2; d_gene: NA; abundance: NA
CDR3aa: CASSITTGGTEAFF; CDR3nt: TGTGCCAGCAGCATAACGACAGGGGGTACTGAAGCTTTCTTT; j_gene: TRBJ1-1; v_gene: TRBV4-2; d_gene: TRBD1; abundance: NA
CDR3aa: CASSPLSGGGYTF; CDR3nt: TGTGCCAGCAGCCCCCTATCGGGGGGTGGCTACACCTTC; j_gene: TRBJ1-2; v_gene: TRBV3-1/TRBV3-2; d_gene: NA; abundance: once
CDR3aa: CASNRPPGQPQHF; CDR3nt: TGTGCCAGTAATCGGCCTCCGGGACAGCCCCAGCATTTT; j_gene: TRBJ1-5; v_gene: TRBV19; d_gene: NA; abundance: NA
CDR3aa: CASRQGRTEAFF; CDR3nt: TGTGCCAGCAGACAGGGTCGCACTGAAGCTTTCTTT; j_gene: TRBJ1-1; v_gene: TRBV27; d_gene: NA; abundance: NA
CDR3aa: CASSQDRRQGAYGYTF; CDR3nt: TGCGCCAGCAGCCAAGATCGGAGACAGGGTGCCTATGGCTACACCTTC; j_gene: TRBJ1-2; v_gene: TRBV4-1; d_gene: TRBD1; abundance: NA
CDR3aa: CASSQDLLVYNEQFF; CDR3nt: TGCGCCAGCAGCCAAGATTTACTGGTTTACAATGAGCAGTTCTTC; j_gene: TRBJ2-1; v_gene: TRBV4-1; d_gene: NA; abundance: once
CDR3aa: CASSLGQFNEQFF; CDR3nt: TGTGCCAGCAGTCTGGGACAGTTCAATGAGCAGTTCTTC; j_gene: TRBJ2-1; v_gene: TRBV12-3/TRBV12-4; d_gene: TRBD1; abundance: once
CDR3aa: CASSLDRQINSPLHF; CDR3nt: TGTGCCAGCAGCTTAGATCGTCAGATAAATTCACCCCTCCACTTT; j_gene: TRBJ1-6; v_gene: TRBV11-2; d_gene: NA; abundance: once
CDR3aa: CAIPGLAGFSSYNEQFF; CDR3nt: TGTGCCATCCCGGGACTAGCGGGTTTTAGCTCCTACAATGAGCAGTTCTTC; j_gene: TRBJ2-1; v_gene: TRBV7-9; d_gene: TRBD2; abundance: NA
CDR3aa: CASSPPSLEQYF; CDR3nt: TGTGCCAGCAGCCCCCCGAGTTTGGAGCAGTACTTC; j_gene: TRBJ2-7; v_gene: TRBV7-9; d_gene: NA; abundance: NA
CDR3aa: CATSDSIGTNEKLFF; CDR3nt: TGTGCCACCAGTGATTCTATCGGGACTAATGAAAAACTGTTTTTT; j_gene: TRBJ1-4; v_gene: TRBV24-1; d_gene: NA; abundance: NA
CDR3aa: CASRDPSGEDEQFF; CDR3nt: TGCGCCAGCAGGGACCCTAGCGGGGAGGATGAGCAGTTCTTC; j_gene: TRBJ2-1; v_gene: TRBV5-1; d_gene: TRBD2; abundance: NA
CDR3aa: CASSSGGGRMGTEAFF; CDR3nt: TGTGCCAGCTCCTCCGGGGGGGGGCGAATGGGCACTGAAGCTTTCTTT; j_gene: TRBJ1-1; v_gene: TRBV18; d_gene: NA; abundance: NA
CDR3aa: CASSESPGQGKQYF; CDR3nt: TGTGCCAGCAGTGAATCCCCCGGACAGGGGAAGCAGTACTTC; j_gene: TRBJ2-7; v_gene: TRBV6-1; d_gene: TRBD1; abundance: NA
CDR3aa: CASGALLGGGELFF; CDR3nt: TGTGCCAGCGGGGCCTTGTTGGGGGGCGGGGAGCTGTTTTTT; j_gene: TRBJ2-2; v_gene: TRBV19; d_gene: NA; abundance: NA
CDR3aa: CASSVDGASQPQHF; CDR3nt: TGTGCCAGCAGCGTAGATGGGGCAAGTCAGCCCCAGCATTTT; j_gene: TRBJ1-5; v_gene: TRBV9; d_gene: NA; abundance: NA
CDR3aa: CASSQDGSTGTDTEAFF; CDR3nt: TGTGCCAGCAGCCAAGATGGGTCGACAGGGACCGACACTGAAGCTTTCTTT; j_gene: TRBJ1-1; v_gene: TRBV3-1/TRBV3-2; d_gene: TRBD1; abundance: NA
CDR3aa: CASSPRATGGYEQYF; CDR3nt: TGTGCCAGCTCACCAAGAGCGACAGGGGGGTACGAGCAGTACTTC; j_gene: TRBJ2-7; v_gene: TRBV18; d_gene: TRBD1; abundance: NA
CDR3aa: CASSPPSRRAEAFF; CDR3nt: TGTGCCAGCTCACCACCGTCGAGAAGAGCTGAAGCTTTCTTT; j_gene: TRBJ1-1; v_gene: TRBV18; d_gene: NA; abundance: NA
CDR3aa: CASSYGTGGVAFF; CDR3nt: TGTGCCAGCAGTTACGGGACAGGCGGGGTAGCTTTCTTT; j_gene: TRBJ1-1; v_gene: TRBV12-3/TRBV12-4; d_gene: TRBD1; abundance: NA
CDR3aa: CAWSAFFHGAGGETQYF; CDR3nt: TGTGCCTGGAGTGCCTTCTTCCACGGCGCAGGAGGAGAGACCCAGTACTTC; j_gene: TRBJ2-5; v_gene: TRBV30; d_gene: NA; abundance: NA
CDR3aa: CASYPERGDNEQFF; CDR3nt: TGCGCCAGCTATCCGGAGCGGGGGGACAATGAGCAGTTCTTC; j_gene: TRBJ2-1; v_gene: TRBV10-2; d_gene: TRBD2; abundance: NA
CDR3aa: CASSVQGTSGNTIYF; CDR3nt: TGTGCCAGCAGCGTACAGGGAACCTCTGGAAACACCATATATTTT; j_gene: TRBJ1-3; v_gene: TRBV9; d_gene: NA; abundance: NA
CDR3aa: CASNAYRGQGYTF; CDR3nt: TGTGCCAGCAACGCCTACAGGGGTCAAGGCTACACCTTC; j_gene: TRBJ1-2; v_gene: TRBV12-3/TRBV12-4; d_gene: TRBD1; abundance: once
CDR3aa: CSAGQGAFSEAFF; CDR3nt: TGCAGCGCCGGACAGGGGGCCTTCTCTGAAGCTTTCTTT; j_gene: TRBJ1-1; v_gene: TRBV29-1; d_gene: TRBD1; abundance: NA
CDR3aa: CASSGDRGVSGELFF; CDR3nt: TGTGCCAGCAGTGGGGACAGGGGCGTTTCCGGGGAGCTGTTTTTT; j_gene: TRBJ2-2; v_gene: TRBV2; d_gene: TRBD1; abundance: few
CDR3aa: CASGSSLIGTNYGYTF; CDR3nt: TGTGCCAGCGGATCTAGCCTTATCGGGACAAACTATGGCTACACCTTC; j_gene: TRBJ1-2; v_gene: TRBV28; d_gene: NA; abundance: NA
CDR3aa: CASSNRESYGYTF; CDR3nt: TGTGCCAGCAGCAACAGGGAGTCCTATGGCTACACCTTC; j_gene: TRBJ1-2; v_gene: TRBV3-1/TRBV3-2; d_gene: NA; abundance: NA
CDR3aa: CASSTQGAPQPQHF; CDR3nt: TGTGCCAGCAGTACACAGGGGGCCCCTCAGCCCCAGCATTTT; j_gene: TRBJ1-5; v_gene: TRBV6-5; d_gene: TRBD1; abundance: NA
CDR3aa: CASSSKPNQETQYF; CDR3nt: TGTGCCAGCAGCTCTAAGCCTAACCAAGAGACCCAGTACTTC; j_gene: TRBJ2-5; v_gene: TRBV13; d_gene: NA; abundance: NA
CDR3aa: CASTPGGPRVALHF; CDR3nt: TGTGCCAGCACTCCGGGGGGGCCCAGAGTAGCCCTCCACTTT; j_gene: TRBJ1-6; v_gene: TRBV6-6; d_gene: NA; abundance: NA
CDR3aa: CASSLSPEVYEQYF; CDR3nt: TGTGCCAGCAGTTTATCACCAGAAGTTTACGAGCAGTACTTC; j_gene: TRBJ2-7; v_gene: TRBV27; d_gene: NA; abundance: NA
CDR3aa: CASSYSGRGVADTQYF; CDR3nt: TGTGCCAGCAGTTACTCGGGCAGGGGAGTCGCAGATACGCAGTATTTT; j_gene: TRBJ2-3; v_gene: TRBV6-6; d_gene: NA; abundance: NA
CDR3aa: CASTPSSYEQYF; CDR3nt: TGTGCCAGCACCCCCAGCTCCTACGAGCAGTACTTC; j_gene: TRBJ2-7; v_gene: TRBV7-9; d_gene: NA; abundance: NA
CDR3aa: CASSPQPGQGYGYTF; CDR3nt: TGTGCCAGCTCACCTCAACCGGGACAGGGTTATGGCTACACCTTC; j_gene: TRBJ1-2; v_gene: TRBV18; d_gene: TRBD1; abundance: NA
CDR3aa: CASSEGTGGSAYEQYF; CDR3nt: TGCGCCAGCAGTGAGGGAACAGGGGGCTCGGCCTACGAGCAGTACTTC; j_gene: TRBJ2-7; v_gene: TRBV10-1; d_gene: TRBD1; abundance: NA
CDR3aa: CASSTSGATSYEQYF; CDR3nt: TGTGCCAGCAGCACAAGCGGGGCCACCTCCTACGAGCAGTACTTC; j_gene: TRBJ2-7; v_gene: TRBV7-3; d_gene: TRBD2; abundance: NA
CDR3aa: CASSSATSGRNEQFF; CDR3nt: TGTGCCAGCAGTTCTGCAACTAGCGGGAGGAATGAGCAGTTCTTC; j_gene: TRBJ2-1; v_gene: TRBV6-2/TRBV6-3; d_gene: TRBD2; abundance: few
CDR3aa: CAISARQGINEKLFF; CDR3nt: TGTGCCATCAGTGCGAGACAGGGGATAAATGAAAAACTGTTTTTT; j_gene: TRBJ1-4; v_gene: TRBV10-3; d_gene: TRBD1; abundance: NA
CDR3aa: CASSLLGGTHYGYTF; CDR3nt: TGTGCCAGCAGTTTATTGGGGGGGACCCACTATGGCTACACCTTC; j_gene: TRBJ1-2; v_gene: TRBV27; d_gene: NA; abundance: NA
CDR3aa: CATRLAGELFF; CDR3nt: TGTGCCACCAGATTAGCCGGGGAGCTGTTTTTT; j_gene: TRBJ2-2; v_gene: TRBV24-1; d_gene: NA; abundance: NA
CDR3aa: CASSTNRGQTEAFF; CDR3nt: TGTGCCAGCAGTACTAACAGGGGGCAGACTGAAGCTTTCTTT; j_gene: TRBJ1-1; v_gene: TRBV27; d_gene: TRBD1; abundance: NA
CDR3aa: CASSQSGSEQFF; CDR3nt: TGTGCCAGCAGCCAATCAGGGAGTGAGCAGTTCTTC; j_gene: TRBJ2-1; v_gene: TRBV16; d_gene: NA; abundance: NA
CDR3aa: CASSQDAGGVQPQHF; CDR3nt: TGTGCCAGCAGCCAAGATGCAGGGGGCGTGCAGCCCCAGCATTTT; j_gene: TRBJ1-5; v_gene: TRBV3-1/TRBV3-2; d_gene: TRBD1; abundance: NA
CDR3aa: CASRRQGDDYGYTF; CDR3nt: TGTGCCAGCAGGAGACAGGGAGATGACTATGGCTACACCTTC; j_gene: TRBJ1-2; v_gene: TRBV6-5; d_gene: TRBD1; abundance: NA
CDR3aa: CAISEYRAYEQYF; CDR3nt: TGTGCCATCAGTGAGTATAGAGCCTACGAGCAGTACTTC; j_gene: TRBJ2-7; v_gene: TRBV10-3; d_gene: NA; abundance: NA
CDR3aa: CASSESGWRVYGYTF; CDR3nt: TGTGCCAGCAGTGAATCAGGTTGGAGGGTCTATGGCTACACCTTC; j_gene: TRBJ1-2; v_gene: TRBV6-1; d_gene: NA; abundance: once
CDR3aa: CASSPGTGKVNTEAFF; CDR3nt: TGCGCCAGCAGTCCCGGGACAGGGAAAGTGAACACTGAAGCTTTCTTT; j_gene: TRBJ1-1; v_gene: TRBV5-1; d_gene: TRBD1; abundance: NA
CDR3aa: CASSPLGGTGANVLTF; CDR3nt: TGTGCCAGCAGCCCGCTAGGGGGAACTGGGGCCAACGTCCTGACTTTC; j_gene: TRBJ2-6; v_gene: TRBV11-2; d_gene: NA; abundance: NA
CDR3aa: CASSPTGSGNTIYF; CDR3nt: TGTGCCAGCAGTCCCACAGGGTCTGGAAACACCATATATTTT; j_gene: TRBJ1-3; v_gene: TRBV6-5; d_gene: NA; abundance: NA
CDR3aa: CASTIIGLNTDTQYF; CDR3nt: TGTGCCAGCACGATAATAGGACTCAACACAGATACGCAGTATTTT; j_gene: TRBJ2-3; v_gene: TRBV2; d_gene: NA; abundance: NA
CDR3aa: CASSEPGLGFGDGYTF; CDR3nt: TGTGCCAGCAGTGAGCCGGGTTTGGGGTTCGGGGATGGCTACACCTTC; j_gene: TRBJ1-2; v_gene: TRBV6-1; d_gene: NA; abundance: NA